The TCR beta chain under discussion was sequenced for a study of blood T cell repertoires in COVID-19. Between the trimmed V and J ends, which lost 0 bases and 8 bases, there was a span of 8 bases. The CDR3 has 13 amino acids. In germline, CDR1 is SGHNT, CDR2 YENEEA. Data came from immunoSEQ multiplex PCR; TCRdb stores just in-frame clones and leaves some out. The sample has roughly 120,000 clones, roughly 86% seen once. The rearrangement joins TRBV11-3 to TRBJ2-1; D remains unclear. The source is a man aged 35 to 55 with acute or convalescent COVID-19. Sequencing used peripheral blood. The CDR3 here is CASSLDSIDEQFF. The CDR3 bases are TGTGCCAGCAGCTTAGACAGTATCGATGAGCAGTTCTTC.